This is a list of T cell receptor beta chains from one sample in a study of CD8 T cells in ankylosing spondylitis. MiXCR, applied by TCRdb to the 5' RACE reads, yields one record per CDR3 protein. The data show fewer than 30,000 distinct CDR3 sequences, just over 2.5% seen once. Material for sequencing was blood, either unsorted or a sorted T cell fraction (not recorded which). Receptor source: a female donor with ankylosing spondylitis or in good health (not recorded which). The CDR3 runs from the conserved cysteine through the conserved F or W. The D gene is left open where the match is weak. Size is stated as once, few, many, or a class for an expanded clone.

d_gene,len,abundance,v_gene,j_gene,CDR3nt,CDR3aa
-,14,many,TRBV9,TRBJ1-6,TGTGCCAGCAGCGTAACAGATACTAATTCACCCCTCCACTTT,CASSVTDTNSPLHF
-,13,many,TRBV9,TRBJ1-1,TGTGCCAGCAGCGTAGAGATTGACACTGAAGCTTTCTTT,CASSVEIDTEAFF
TRBD1,16,many,TRBV9,TRBJ2-7,TGTGCCAGCAGCTTAAGACAGGGGGCAAAACTCTACGAGCAGTACTTC,CASSLRQGAKLYEQYF
TRBD2,16,many,TRBV9,TRBJ2-1,TGTGCCAGCAGCGTCGAAGCGGGACTAGCCTACAATGAGCAGTTCTTC,CASSVEAGLAYNEQFF
-,17,many,TRBV9,TRBJ1-4,TGTGCCAGCAGCGTAGAAGGCAGTATTGCAACTAATGAAAAACTGTTTTTT,CASSVEGSIATNEKLFF
-,14,many,TRBV9,TRBJ1-3,TGTGCCAGCAGCGTAGAGGATAATGGAAACACCATATATTTT,CASSVEDNGNTIYF
-,14,few,TRBV9,TRBJ2-7,TGTGCCAGCAGCCCGGGAGCCGGGGTCTTCGAGCAGTACTTC,CASSPGAGVFEQYF
TRBD1,14,many,TRBV9,TRBJ2-7,TGTGCCAGCAGCGTCCGGGACAGCACCTACGAGCAGTACTTC,CASSVRDSTYEQYF
-,13,medium-sized,TRBV9,TRBJ1-1,TGTGCCAGCAGCTCCATGGCAGGGTCTGAAGCTTTCTTT,CASSSMAGSEAFF
TRBD1,15,many,TRBV9,TRBJ2-1,TGTGCCAGCAGCGACCGGGACAGGGAGGGTGGTGAGCAGTTCTTC,CASSDRDREGGEQFF
-,16,many,TRBV9,TRBJ1-5,TGTGCCAGCAGCGTAGGGGTTGAGGGGCTCGGGGGGCCCCAGCATTTT,CASSVGVEGLGGPQHF
-,14,many,TRBV9,TRBJ2-1,TGTGCCAGCAGCGTAGAGAGCTCCTACAATGAGCAGTTCTTC,CASSVESSYNEQFF
TRBD2,17,many,TRBV9,TRBJ2-3,TGTGCCAGCAGCGCTCGGACTAGCGGGGGCCGCACAGATACGCAGTATTTT,CASSARTSGGRTDTQYF
-,15,many,TRBV9,TRBJ2-1,TGTGCCAGCAGCTCAGACGGTCACTCCTACAATGAGCAGTTCTTC,CASSSDGHSYNEQFF
-,16,many,TRBV9,TRBJ2-3,TGTGCCAGCACCCAGAATTCGAAGGGCCCCACAGATACGCAGTATTTT,CASTQNSKGPTDTQYF